In its sample, the clone carrying this T cell receptor beta chain was seen many times. The antigen remains unidentified. TCRdb processed the reads anew with MiXCR; each CDR3 protein has one entry. The sample holds about 920,000 distinct CDR3 sequences, about a third seen once. Per germline, CDR1 SGHTA and CDR2 FQGNSA. Trimming removed 3 bases from V and 8 bases from J, with 10 bases in between. The CDR3 has 13 residues. This record belongs to a study of T cell repertoires in cytomegalovirus infection. The TCR sequence derives from a human donor in good health (CMV status not recorded). Some clones in this sample may be carry-over from other donors' samples. The sequencing here drew on cultured CD8+ T cells from PBMCs, taken from culture after CMV antigen stimulation. The chain combines TRBV7-2 with TRBJ1-4; D call uncertain. The CDR3: CASSFLGNEKLFF. The CDR3 nucleotides are TGTGCCAGCAGCTTCTTAGGGAACGAAAAACTGTTTTTT. Full variable domain (missing parts from reference TRBV7-2 and TRBJ1-4): GAGVSQSPSNKVTEKGKDVELRCDPISGHTALYWYRQSLGQGLEFLIYFQGNSAPDKSGLPSDRFSAERTGGSVSTLTIQRTQQEDSAVYLCASSFLGNEKLFFGSGTQLSVL.